The 6 T cell receptor beta chains reported below all come from one sample, sequenced in a study of early T cells in non-severe SARS-CoV-2 infection. TCRdb independently ran MiXCR on the 5' RACE reads; one entry per CDR3 protein. The table records roughly 28,000 distinct CDR3 sequences, more than 4.5% of them present only once. The sample taken for sequencing was whole blood. These receptors came from an adult who was a healthcare worker with PCR-confirmed SARS-CoV-2 infection or an uninfected control (not recorded which).

This clonotype has ten or more counts. This sequence joins TRBV5-1 and TRBJ1-1; possibly TRBD1 for D (5 bases). V lost 4 bases and J 2 bases, leaving 12 bases between the germline ends. The CDR3 runs 14 residues. Germline V gene sequence: CDR1 SGHRS, CDR2 YFSETQ. The CDR3 DNA reads TGCGCCAGCAGCCAAGGGACGGCCAACACTGAAGCTTTCTTT. Translated, it gives CASSQGTANTEAFF.

This clonotype showed up many times. The V call is TRBV5-1, the J call TRBJ2-7, with 8 bases matching TRBD1. V lost 5 bases, J lost 5 bases, and 6 bases stayed unmatched. The CDR3 runs to 13 residues. Per the germline V gene, CDR1 is SGHRS and CDR2 is YFSETQ. CDR3 DNA sequence: TGCGCCAGCAGTACTTGGACAGGGAACGAGCAGTACTTC. Translation gives CASSTWTGNEQYF.

This clonotype was recorded many times. This chain uses TRBV25-1 with TRBJ2-7; 8 nucleotides align to TRBD2. The CDR3 is made up of 14 amino acids. Losses at the gene ends were 3 bases for V and 5 bases for J; bases not matched to a gene: 6. From germline, CDR1 is MGHDK and CDR2 SYGVNS. This CDR3 reads CASSEGLVTNEQYF. The CDR3 nucleotides read TGTGCCAGCAGTGAGGGACTAGTCACGAACGAGCAGTACTTC.

The V and J genes are TRBV10-3 and TRBJ1-3; 10 bases agree with TRBD1. The V segment lost 6 bases and the J segment 1 base; nucleotides outside the gene matches: 9. This CDR3 is built from 17 residues. Germline lookup yields CDR1 ENHRY and CDR2 SYGVKD. The CDR3 DNA follows: TGTGCCATCAGCCCCTCTGGGGGACAGGGGTCTGGAAACACCATATATTTT. Protein sequence: CAISPSGGQGSGNTIYF.

This clonotype has a handful of counts. The chain has TRBV11-2 and TRBJ2-1; TRBD2 aligns across 7 bases. The CDR3 covers 16 residues. J lost 2 bases, V lost 1 base, and 5 bases had no gene match. Per germline, CDR1 SGHAT and CDR2 FQNNGV. The CDR3 spells CASSLVWSGTYNEQFF. CDR3 DNA sequence: TGTGCCAGCAGCTTAGTATGGAGCGGGACCTACAATGAGCAGTTCTTC.

There are many counts of this clonotype. The V and J genes are TRBV12-3 or TRBV12-4 and TRBJ1-6; D not resolved. This CDR3 has 13 amino acids. V was pared by 5 bases and J by 9 bases, with 11 bases between. CDR3 sequence: CASSRESGSPLHF. As DNA, the CDR3 is TGTGCCAGCAGTAGAGAGAGTGGTTCACCCCTCCACTTT.